The 15 T cell receptor beta chains below come from one sample, sequenced in a study of blood T cell repertoires in COVID-19. The repertoire was sequenced with immunoSEQ multiplex PCR; TCRdb's copy has only in-frame clones and lacks some. The table lists under 140,000 clones, 75% to 80% of them singletons. The specimen was peripheral blood. The receptor source for this set is a woman of 80 years or more with active or convalescent COVID-19.

The chain has TRBV9 and TRBJ2-1, with D possibly matching TRBD2 (5 bases). V lost 3 bases to trimming and J lost 2 bases, with 6 bases between them. The CDR3 covers 13 residues. Per the germline V gene, CDR1 is SGDLS and CDR2 is YYNGEE. CDR3 in amino acids: CASSGRPYNEQFF. In DNA, the CDR3 is TGTGCCAGCAGCGGGAGGCCCTACAATGAGCAGTTCTTC.

The chain is built from TRBV5-1 and TRBJ1-1; the D is unclear. The V gene's germline CDR1 is SGHRS and CDR2 YFSETQ. Trimming pared 2 bases from V and 3 bases from J, leaving 23 bases between. The CDR3 extends over 18 amino acids. In nucleotides, the CDR3 is TGCGCCAGCAGCTTTCTTAGGACTCGAACTCTCGGGGACACTGAAGCTTTCTTT. Its protein product is CASSFLRTRTLGDTEAFF.

This clone is classed as large. The V and J genes are TRBV5-6 and TRBJ1-2, with D possibly being TRBD1 (6 bases). This CDR3 is 13 amino acids long. Germline V lookup: CDR1 SGHDT, CDR2 YYEEEE. V was cut by 0 bases and J by 4 bases, with 7 bases left in between. The CDR3 coding sequence is TGTGCCAGCAGCTTGGGGACAGTCTATGGCTACACCTTC. It yields the protein CASSLGTVYGYTF.

The chain carries TRBV7-3 and TRBJ2-3; D might be TRBD2 (6 bases). Germline V gene sequence: CDR1 SGHTA, CDR2 FQGTGA. V was cut by 5 bases and J by 7 bases, with 13 bases left in between. CDR3 length equals 13 residues. As DNA, the CDR3 is TGTGCCAGCAGCCCCCGCGGCGGGAATACGCAGTATTTT. It yields the protein CASSPRGGNTQYF.

The V and J genes are TRBV11-2 and TRBJ2-7, with D possibly matching TRBD1 (6 bases). The CDR3 extends over 15 amino acids. Trimming removed 3 bases at V and 7 bases at J, with 19 bases between. Germline V gene lookup returns CDR1 SGHAT and CDR2 FQNNGV. The CDR3 sequence: CASSFGQGPGWEQYF. CDR3 nucleotide sequence: TGTGCCAGCAGCTTCGGGCAGGGGCCCGGCTGGGAGCAGTACTTC.

The V gene is TRBV5-6, the J gene TRBJ2-1, with D possibly TRBD1 on 6 matching bases. Germline V gene data show CDR1 as SGHDT and CDR2 as YYEEEE. The CDR3 has 13 amino acids. V was shortened by 3 bases and J by 6 bases, with 10 bases between the two germline ends. CDR3 DNA sequence: TGTGCCAGCAGCTACAGGGTCCGCAATGAGCAGTTCTTC. It codes for CASSYRVRNEQFF.

The chain employs TRBV18 and TRBJ1-1; 8 bases fit TRBD1. Germline CDR1 is KGHSH and CDR2 is LQKENI. This CDR3 comprises 15 residues. V lost 4 bases to trimming and J lost 2 bases; unmatched junction nucleotides: 6. The CDR3 here is CASSQPGQGNTEAFF. The CDR3, as DNA: TGTGCCAGCTCACAGCCCGGACAGGGAAACACTGAAGCTTTCTTT. The variable domain in full, with the rest retrieved from reference TRBV18 and TRBJ1-1, is NAGVMQNPRHLVRRRGQEARLRCSPMKGHSHVYWYRQLPEEGLKFMVYLQKENIIDESGMPKERFSAEFPKEGPSILRIQQVVRGDSAAYFCASSQPGQGNTEAFFGQGTRLTVV.

The chain has TRBV13 and TRBJ2-7; tentative D call: TRBD1 (6 bases). The germline V and J ends were trimmed by 6 bases and 2 bases, with 14 bases remaining between them. Germline V CDR1 and CDR2: PRHDT, FYEKMQ (reference sequence). CDR3 size: 14 residues. CDR3 protein: CASSVGTITYEQYF. The CDR3 DNA follows: TGTGCCAGCAGTGTGGGGACAATAACCTACGAGCAGTACTTC.

The chain employs TRBV15 and TRBJ2-3; a possible D gene is TRBD1 (5 bases). V was clipped by 2 bases and J by 2 bases, with 11 bases between them. The CDR3 length is 15 residues. CDR1 LNHNV and CDR2 YYDKDF come from the germline V gene (reference sequence). The CDR3 DNA follows: TGTGCCACCAGCAGACAGGGCTCGATCACAGATACGCAGTATTTT. This encodes CATSRQGSITDTQYF.

The chain uses TRBV10-1 and TRBJ2-5; 9 bases agree with TRBD1. Germline loops: CDR1 WNHNN, CDR2 SYGVQD (reference sequence). V gave up 4 bases and J gave up 5 bases; unmatched junction bases: 11. This CDR3 is 16 amino acids long. The CDR3 bases are TGCGCCAGCAGTGGACAGGGGGATTTTGAAAGGGAGACCCAGTACTTC. Its translation: CASSGQGDFERETQYF.

This rearrangement joins TRBV9 to TRBJ2-3; TRBD2 matches at 9 bases. V gave up 0 bases and J gave up 0 bases; unmatched junction bases: 2. The CDR3 spans 16 residues. Germline V CDR1 and CDR2: SGDLS, YYNGEE. The chain's CDR3 is CASSVASGTSTDTQYF. The CDR3 region has the DNA TGTGCCAGCAGCGTAGCTAGCGGGACTAGCACAGATACGCAGTATTTT.

This clone appeared a single time. The chain links TRBV11-2 to TRBJ2-1; 9 bases line up with TRBD2. The CDR3 is 17 amino acids. Germline CDR1 SGHAT, CDR2 FQNNGV. The ends lost 4 bases at V and 6 bases at J; junction bases unmatched: 13. CDR3 DNA: TGTGCCAGCAGCTCTACCCTCGCTCTAGCGGGACGCAATGAGCAGTTCTTC. Translated, it gives CASSSTLALAGRNEQFF.

This chain connects TRBV28 to TRBJ1-6; D remains ambiguous. V was pared by 3 bases and J by 10 bases, with 13 bases between. CDR1 and CDR2 from the germline V gene are MDHEN and SYDVKM. This CDR3 contains 14 residues. The CDR3 nucleotides are TGTGCCAGCAGTTTGGTAGCTATTGGATCACCCCTCCACTTT. Its translation: CASSLVAIGSPLHF.

The rearrangement links TRBV7-2 to TRBJ2-3, with 8 positions matching TRBD2. Germline CDR1 reads SGHTA; CDR2 reads FQGNSA. Unmatched junction bases numbered 10, after V lost 0 bases and J lost 5 bases. This CDR3 spans 17 amino acids. CDR3 sequence (DNA): TGTGCCAGCAGCTTAGCTATTGGGTCGGGACTAGGAGATACGCAGTATTTT. Its translation is CASSLAIGSGLGDTQYF.

The chain employs TRBV28 and TRBJ2-7; 11 bases are a match to TRBD2. The CDR3 covers 15 residues. The J segment lost 0 bases and the V segment lost 5 bases, leaving 3 bases of the junction unmatched. Germline V gene lookup returns CDR1 MDHEN and CDR2 SYDVKM. CDR3 sequence reads: CASSDGTSGSYEQYF. The CDR3 coding sequence is TGTGCCAGCAGTGACGGGACTAGCGGCTCCTACGAGCAGTACTTC.